These 16 T cell receptor beta chains were sequenced from one sample in a study of memory CD8 T cells in hepatitis C reinfection. Only in-frame clones appear in the TCRdb table, and some are missing; sequencing was by immunoSEQ multiplex PCR. The repertoire holds just over 50,000 clones, with roughly 86% as singletons. Described time point: pre-reinfection, 55 to 20 weeks before reinfection detection. TCR sequencing was done directly ex vivo on sorted cells, without expansion in vitro. Sample: naive CD8+ T cells sorted from blood. All receptors come from a man younger than 35 with hepatitis C virus infection.

V is TRBV10-2 and J is TRBJ2-2; weak D call: TRBD1 (5 bases). Trimming shortened V by 3 bases and J by 5 bases, and 13 bases separated the two germline ends. This CDR3 is built from 15 residues. The germline V gene encodes CDR1 WSHSY and CDR2 SAAADI. The CDR3 DNA reads as TGCGCCAGCAGTGACTCTCCAGGGTTGACCGGGGAGCTGTTTTTT. Protein product: CASSDSPGLTGELFF.

The CDR3 loop reads CASSGVGQFLSGANVLTF. The CDR3 DNA reads TGTGCCAGCAGTGGGGTGGGACAGTTCCTCTCTGGGGCCAACGTCCTGACTTTC. The chain carries TRBV27 and TRBJ2-6; 7 positions match TRBD1. Germline CDR1 reads MNHEY; CDR2 reads SMNVEV (reference sequence). The CDR3 covers 18 residues. Trimming took 5 bases from V and 0 from J; bases not matched to a gene: 10. Using reference TRBV27 and TRBJ2-6 for the parts outside the CDR3, the full variable domain is EAQVTQNPRYLITVTGKKLTVTCSQNMNHEYMSWYRQDPGLGLRQIYYSMNVEVTDKGDVPEGYKVSRKEKRNFPLILESPSPNQTSLYFCASSGVGQFLSGANVLTFGAGSRLTVL.

The V call is TRBV14, the J call TRBJ1-2; a weak D match, TRBD1 (6 bases). Germline CDR1 reads SGHDN; CDR2 reads FVKESK. CDR3 size: 15 residues. The V end was cut by 1 base, the J end by 3 bases, with 12 bases between. CDR3 DNA sequence: TGTGCCAGCAGCCAAGCCATAGGGGGTGACTATGGCTACACCTTC. Encoded protein: CASSQAIGGDYGYTF.

The chain recombines TRBV29-1 with TRBJ2-2; 7 bases map to TRBD1. Trimming removed 6 bases from V and 1 base from J; junction bases left unmatched: 2. Germline CDR1 is SQVTM and CDR2 is ANQGSEA. The CDR3 covers 13 residues. CDR3 in DNA: TGCAGCGTGACAGGGATGAACACCGGGGAGCTGTTTTTT. Residues: CSVTGMNTGELFF.

The genes are TRBV5-1 and TRBJ2-3; 8 nucleotides line up with TRBD2. The CDR3 consists of 17 residues. V lost 0 bases to trimming and J lost 2 bases; unmatched junction nucleotides: 8. The germline V gene encodes CDR1 SGHRS and CDR2 YFSETQ. The CDR3 DNA sequence: TGCGCCAGCAGCTTGGGCTGGCGGGGGGCCTTCACAGATACGCAGTATTTT. Encoded protein: CASSLGWRGAFTDTQYF.

V and J are TRBV6-1 and TRBJ2-1; 8 bases align to TRBD1. V lost 3 bases, J lost 3 bases, and 10 bases stayed unmatched. This CDR3 is built from 17 residues. Germline loops: CDR1 MNHNS, CDR2 SASEGT. DNA for the CDR3: TGTGCCAGCAGTGACCTCGGGACAGGCGGGCTCTACAATGAGCAGTTCTTC. Protein: CASSDLGTGGLYNEQFF.

This chain joins TRBV9 and TRBJ1-2; 7 bases align to TRBD1. The CDR3 is made up of 18 amino acids. Per germline, CDR1 SGDLS and CDR2 YYNGEE. Germline trimming cut 0 bases from V and 8 bases from J; bases unmatched to any gene: 19. CDR3 nucleotide sequence: TGTGCCAGCAGCGTAGAGGGGGCGAGGATTTCCCTTTCAGACGGCTACACCTTC. Translated, it gives CASSVEGARISLSDGYTF.

The chain links TRBV7-9 to TRBJ1-2; TRBD1 aligns across 8 bases. Germline CDR1 and CDR2: SEHNR and FQNEAQ (reference sequence). J was trimmed by 7 bases and V by 3 bases; bases with no gene match: 7. This CDR3 has 14 residues. The CDR3 region is CASSFMTGESGYTF. The CDR3 DNA is TGTGCCAGCAGCTTTATGACAGGGGAATCTGGCTACACCTTC.

The chain has TRBV27 and TRBJ2-7; D is unresolved. Trimming removed 2 bases at V and 0 bases at J, with 8 bases between. CDR1 is MNHEY and CDR2 is SMNVEV in the germline V gene (reference sequence). The CDR3 covers 14 residues. This chain's CDR3 is CASSLALGSYEQYV. In DNA, the CDR3 is TGTGCCAGCAGTTTAGCCTTGGGCTCCTACGAGCAGTACGTC.

The count of this clone is one. The chain is built from TRBV5-8 and TRBJ2-1, with TRBD2 identical over 8 bases. Germline-derived CDR1 and CDR2 are SGHTS and YDEGEE. This CDR3 spans 15 amino acids. V trimming: 0 bases; J trimming: 10 bases; junction bases outside the gene matches: 9. The CDR3, as DNA: TGTGCCAGCAGCTTGGTGGCTAGCGGGTTTTCGGAGCAGTTCTTC. It yields the protein CASSLVASGFSEQFF.

The chain uses TRBV9 and TRBJ1-6; perhaps TRBD1 as D (5 bases). The germline gives CDR1 SGDLS, CDR2 YYNGEE. The CDR3 loop spans 15 amino acids. The V end was cut by 0 bases, the J end by 6 bases, with 10 bases between. Written as DNA, the CDR3 is TGTGCCAGCAGCGTAGCGGGGGGAAGTAATTCACCCCTCCACTTT. It specifies CASSVAGGSNSPLHF.

The J gene is TRBJ2-5, the V gene TRBV9; perhaps TRBD2 as D (5 bases). The V gene's germline CDR1 is SGDLS and CDR2 YYNGEE. The CDR3 has 16 amino acids. Trimming cost V 0 bases and J 2 bases, with 14 bases left between them. The DNA for the CDR3 is TGTGCCAGCAGCGTAGTGGCTGGCGGGTCTCAAGAGACCCAGTACTTC. Translated, it gives CASSVVAGGSQETQYF.

On this clone: The limits of the CDR3 on the DNA are not certain, so only TCRdb's listed CDR3 is given. The J gene is TRBJ2-7, the V gene TRBV7-9; TRBD2, as called in the table, went unchecked against the DNA. With termini counted, the CDR3 has 15 amino acids. Germline CDR1 is SEHNR and CDR2 is FQNEAQ (reference sequence). The CDR3 loop reads CASSSSSGPWYEQYF.

The rearrangement joins TRBV7-9 to TRBJ2-2; the match to TRBD2 covers 12 bases. V was pared by 1 base and J by 2 bases, with 8 bases of the junction left unmatched. This CDR3 has 19 amino acids. CDR1 and CDR2 (germline): SEHNR, FQNEAQ (reference sequence). CDR3 nucleotides: TGTGCCAGCAGCTTAGTAGGACTAGCGGGACCGGTTAACACCGGGGAGCTGTTTTTT. Translating it yields CASSLVGLAGPVNTGELFF.

This chain uses TRBV4-1 with TRBJ2-7; TRBD2 aligns across 9 bases. Losses at the gene ends were 4 bases for V and 4 bases for J; bases not matched to a gene: 11. Germline CDR1 and CDR2: MGHRA and YSYEKL. The CDR3 extends over 16 amino acids. The DNA of the CDR3 is TGCGCCAGCAGCCCCGTCCTTAGCGGGGGAGGGTACGAGCAGTACTTC. Protein product: CASSPVLSGGGYEQYF.

V and J are TRBV4-1 and TRBJ2-2, with 9 bases identical to TRBD2. V was pared by 0 bases and J by 6 bases, with 8 bases of the junction left unmatched. In germline, CDR1 is MGHRA, CDR2 YSYEKL. CDR3 length equals 17 residues. The CDR3 loop is CASSQDRGSGSAGELFF. CDR3 bases: TGCGCCAGCAGCCAAGATCGGGGTAGCGGGAGCGCCGGGGAGCTGTTTTTT.